A single sample is the source of the 14 T cell receptor beta chains below, sequenced in a study of regulatory T cells in long-lasting Graves disease. Regarding time point: newly diagnosed GD, antithyroid drugs for less than 3 months. TCR sequences were obtained from RNA taken from PBMCs. The TCR beta library used iRepertoire HTBI primers with Arm-PCR amplification of CDR3. TCRdb passed the multiplex PCR reads through MiXCR, listing each CDR3 protein once. Of roughly 610,000 distinct CDR3 sequences listed, roughly 15% are singletons. These sequences were also reported in another study, on T cells in Graves' hyperthyroidism and ophthalmopathy.

This specimen consisted of peripheral blood mononuclear cells (PBMCs), obtained at new diagnosis, from a patient treated with antithyroid drugs. These receptors were collected from a woman aged 30 to 39 with Graves disease.

The chain links TRBV7-8 to TRBJ2-2; tentative D call: TRBD2 (5 bases). CDR1 is SGHVS, CDR2 FQNEAQ, per germline. The CDR3 length is 16 residues. V lost 5 bases to trimming and J lost 6 bases, with 19 bases between them. Here the CDR3 reads CASSPEHALGPGELFF. The CDR3, as DNA: TGTGCCAGCAGCCCAGAACACGCACTAGGTCCCGGGGAGCTGTTTTTT.

This chain links TRBV6-1 with TRBJ2-7; D call uncertain. Germline-derived CDR1 and CDR2 are MNHNS and SASEGT. The ends were cut back, 6 bases at V and 1 base at J, with 10 bases in the middle. This CDR3 spans 13 amino acids. CDR3 sequence (DNA): TGTGCCAGCAGAGACCCCGAGTCCTACGAGCAGTACTTC. Protein product: CASRDPESYEQYF.

The chain couples TRBV5-8 to TRBJ1-2; 9 bases align to TRBD1. CDR1 and CDR2 (germline): SGHTS, YDEGEE. The CDR3 has 16 amino acids. J was trimmed by 4 bases and V by 2 bases; bases with no gene match: 9. The DNA for the CDR3 is TGTGCCAGCAGCTTACCCCTACAGGGGGCTGGCTATGGCTACACCTTC. Residues: CASSLPLQGAGYGYTF.

This clonotype was recorded many times. This chain joins TRBV28 and TRBJ1-5, with D perhaps TRBD1 (6 bases). The CDR3 length is 15 residues. The germline gives CDR1 MDHEN, CDR2 SYDVKM. Trimming removed 7 bases at V and 2 bases at J, with 15 bases between. CDR3 protein: CASTLGGQRNQPQHF. CDR3 coding DNA: TGTGCCAGCACCCTTGGGGGACAACGCAATCAGCCCCAGCATTTT.

This clonotype turned up a few times. CDR3 bases: TGTGCCAGCAGGTTCAGGGGGCGCGGGAACACTGAAGCTTTCTTT. The encoded protein is CASRFRGRGNTEAFF. This chain joins TRBV28 and TRBJ1-1; 8 bases agree with TRBD1. Germline V gives CDR1 MDHEN, CDR2 SYDVKM. The CDR3 is 15 amino acids. V shed 6 bases and J 1 base; nucleotides not matched to a gene: 7. Filled out from reference TRBV28 and TRBJ1-1, the complete variable domain reads DVKVTQSSRYLVKRTGEKVFLECVQDMDHENMFWYRQDPGLGLRLIYFSYDVKMKEKGDIPEGYSVSREKKERFSLILESASTNQTSMYLCASRFRGRGNTEAFFGQGTRLTVV.

This clonotype has more than one count but fewer than ten. The CDR3 coding sequence is TGCAGTGCATTAGGGATGGGGGAGCGGGGGGATACGCAGTATTTT. Protein sequence: CSALGMGERGDTQYF. The chain couples TRBV20-1 to TRBJ2-3; TRBD2 matches 8 bases. V trimming: 6 bases; J trimming: 6 bases; junction bases outside the gene matches: 14. This CDR3 has 15 amino acids. CDR1 and CDR2 from the germline V gene are DFQATT and SNEGSKA (reference sequence).

This clonotype has a count of ten or more. This chain joins TRBV6-9 and TRBJ1-1, with D possibly being TRBD1 (5 bases). Germline lookup yields CDR1 MNHGY and CDR2 SVAAGI. This CDR3 comprises 15 residues. Trimming stripped 2 bases from V and 3 bases from J, with 13 bases between. The CDR3 DNA follows: TGTGCCAGCAGTTATGGGGCAGGGTTGGACACTGAAGCTTTCTTT. Encoded protein: CASSYGAGLDTEAFF.

The sample holds many counts of this clonotype. Relative to the germline gene, one junction end is altered; a read error may explain this. This rearrangement joins TRBV19 to TRBJ1-1; 8 bases are shared with TRBD1. Germline CDR1 and CDR2: LNHDA and SQIVND (reference sequence). CDR3 length: 13 residues. The CDR3 sequence is CASSRGPSTEAFF. The CDR3 bases are TGCGCCAGCAGCAGGGGGCCGTCCACTGAAGCTTTCTTT.

The chain joins TRBV24-1 to TRBJ2-2; the match to TRBD1 covers 8 bases. Trimming took 6 bases from V and 3 from J; bases not matched to a gene: 11. The germline CDR1 and CDR2 sequences are KGHDR and SFDVKD. The CDR3 is 17 amino acids. CDR3 sequence: CATSKPSGGWDTGELFF. DNA of the CDR3: TGTGCCACCAGTAAGCCATCAGGGGGCTGGGACACCGGGGAGCTGTTTTTT.

The CDR3 loop reads CASSQKQGPITDTQYF. DNA of the CDR3: TGTGCCAGCAGCCAGAAACAGGGGCCTATCACAGATACGCAGTATTTT. This chain uses TRBV14 with TRBJ2-3; 7 bases map to TRBD1. The V gene's germline CDR1 is SGHDN and CDR2 FVKESK. This CDR3 contains 16 residues. With 3 bases clipped from V and 2 bases from J, the junction kept 8 bases outside the gene matches.

The chain combines TRBV6-1 with TRBJ1-4, with a weak D call TRBD1 (6 bases). Germline loops: CDR1 MNHNS, CDR2 SASEGT. CDR3 length equals 18 residues. V was trimmed by 5 bases and J by 7 bases, leaving 26 bases between them. The CDR3 reads CASSRIGGPVSASEKLFF. The CDR3 DNA sequence: TGTGCCAGCAGTCGGATAGGGGGGCCGGTTTCCGCAAGTGAAAAACTGTTTTTT.

This clonotype was counted at least ten times. The chain employs TRBV5-1 and TRBJ1-1; D gene uncertain. CDR1 and CDR2 (germline): SGHRS, YFSETQ. V was shortened by 3 bases and J by 1 base, with 7 bases between the two germline ends. The CDR3 length is 13 residues. DNA of the CDR3: TGCGCCAGCAGCTATGTACAGAACACTGAAGCTTTCTTT. This codes for CASSYVQNTEAFF.

This clonotype was seen ten or more times. V is TRBV12-3 or TRBV12-4 and J is TRBJ1-4; D not resolved. The CDR3 spans 13 residues. The V end was cut by 4 bases, the J end by 8 bases, with 11 bases between. CDR3 residues: CASSSTNPEKLFF. CDR3 in DNA: TGTGCCAGCAGTTCAACTAACCCAGAAAAACTGTTTTTT.

The chain joins TRBV11-1 to TRBJ2-1; D may match TRBD1 or TRBD2 (5 bases each). The DNA end is a closer match to TRBJ2-5, so the J assignment may be wrong. There are 16 residues in the CDR3. CDR1 is SGHAT, CDR2 FQDESV, per germline (reference sequence). CDR3 bases: TGTGCCAGCAGCCTTAACCCCTCGGGGCACCAAGAGACCCAGTACTTC. Protein: CASSLNPSGHQETQYF.